The next 4 T cell receptor beta chains were all read from a single sample in a study of ipilimumab plus nivolumab after autologous stem cell transplantation. Profiled with immunoSEQ multiplex PCR; TCRdb holds only in-frame clones, not every one. The sample holds 20,000 to 25,000 clones, 70% to 80% seen once. The sequencing used PBMCs, collected in a trial of ipilimumab plus nivolumab as post-transplant consolidation. The receptors were gathered from a male donor with diffuse large B-cell lymphoma.

V and J are TRBV5-1 and TRBJ2-5; D possibly corresponds to TRBD2 (6 bases). V was cut by 3 bases and J by 3 bases, with 15 bases left in between. CDR1 is SGHRS and CDR2 is YFSETQ in the germline V gene. CDR3 length equals 15 residues. CDR3 residues: CASSSGPWGEETQYF. CDR3 DNA: TGCGCCAGCAGCTCGGGACCGTGGGGGGAAGAGACCCAGTACTTC. The complete variable domain, with remaining parts taken from reference TRBV5-1 and TRBJ2-5, reads KAGVTQTPRYLIKTRGQQVTLSCSPISGHRSVSWYQQTPGQGLQFLFEYFSETQRNKGNFPGRFSGRQFSNSRSEMNVSTLELGDSALYLCASSSGPWGEETQYFGPGTRLLVL.

V usage is TRBV7-8 and J usage is TRBJ2-3; D gene ambiguous. Germline loops: CDR1 SGHVS, CDR2 FQNEAQ. This CDR3 region has 13 residues. Between the trimmed V and J ends, which lost 3 bases and 6 bases, there was a span of 10 bases. The CDR3 DNA sequence: TGTGCCAGCAGCTTCCGGCAGAAGGATACGCAGTATTTT. Its translation is CASSFRQKDTQYF.

The sample holds a few counts of this clone. The rearrangement joins TRBV6-6 to TRBJ1-1; no firm D call. In germline, CDR1 is MNHNY, CDR2 SVGAGI (reference sequence). This CDR3 contains 14 residues. Trimming took off 2 bases at V and 0 bases at J, with 7 bases between the two ends. The CDR3 DNA is TGTGCCAGCAGTTACCGGGATGTGAACACTGAAGCTTTCTTT. It codes for CASSYRDVNTEAFF.

This clone was detected only once. J is TRBJ2-1 and V is TRBV28; the match to TRBD1 covers 9 bases. With 4 bases clipped from V and 5 bases from J, the junction kept 6 bases outside the gene matches. Looked up from germline, CDR1 is MDHEN and CDR2 is SYDVKM. The CDR3 length is 15 residues. CDR3 residues: CASSSPGQGHNEQFF. The DNA for the CDR3 is TGTGCCAGCAGTTCACCGGGACAGGGACACAATGAGCAGTTCTTC.